Listed here are 24 T cell receptor beta chains from one sample, sequenced in a study of response to subunit inactivated influenza vaccine. TCRdb called the RT-PCR reads again in MiXCR, with one record for every CDR3 protein. This table holds fewer than 700,000 distinct CDR3 sequences, under 15% found once. This specimen consisted of PBMCs from blood, obtained 45 days after vaccination. The receptors derive from a man in his fifties or sixties who received an inactivated influenza vaccine.

V and J are TRBV10-3 and TRBJ2-1, with TRBD2 matching over 7 bases. The length of the CDR3 is 16 residues. Germline values: CDR1 ENHRY, CDR2 SYGVKD. Trimming at V came to 0 bases and at J to 6 bases, leaving 8 bases not matched to a gene. CDR3 coding DNA: TGTGCCATCAGTGAGTCTCGACTAGCCGTCGGCAATGAGCAGTTCTTC. This sequence encodes CAISESRLAVGNEQFF.

The table lists this clonotype with a few counts. The chain combines TRBV5-1 with TRBJ2-7; D ambiguous. This CDR3 is 13 amino acids long. V lost 0 bases, J lost 3 bases, and 7 bases lay in between. The V gene's germline CDR1 is SGHRS and CDR2 YFSETQ. CDR3 nucleotides: TGCGCCAGCAGCTTGGCCTCGGACTACGAGCAGTACTTC. It specifies CASSLASDYEQYF. The full variable domain, completed using reference TRBV5-1 and TRBJ2-7, is KAGVTQTPRYLIKTRGQQVTLSCSPISGHRSVSWYQQTPGQGLQFLFEYFSETQRNKGNFPGRFSGRQFSNSRSEMNVSTLELGDSALYLCASSLASDYEQYFGPGTRLTVT.

This clonotype was recorded a few times. V and J are TRBV4-2 and TRBJ2-5, with D possibly matching TRBD2 (6 bases). The CDR3 totals 15 residues. Germline V gene sequence: CDR1 LGHNA, CDR2 YNFKEQ. The V end lost 0 bases, the J end lost 1 base, and 9 bases lay between the germline ends. For the CDR3, the DNA is TGTGCCAGCAGCCAAGAATGGGACTTCCAAGAGACCCAGTACTTC. Amino acid sequence: CASSQEWDFQETQYF.

This clonotype was counted a few times. The rearrangement joins TRBV5-8 to TRBJ2-2, with TRBD2 as a possible D gene (6 bases). V lost 6 bases, J lost 0 bases, and 9 bases lay in between. This CDR3 spans 14 amino acids. The germline V gene has CDR1 SGHTS and CDR2 YDEGEE. The CDR3 reads CASKEGTNTGELFF. CDR3 coding DNA: TGTGCCAGCAAGGAGGGGACGAACACCGGGGAGCTGTTTTTT.

The chain couples TRBV12-3 or TRBV12-4 to TRBJ2-2; 11 nucleotides line up with TRBD1. The CDR3 extends over 15 amino acids. After removal of 3 bases from V and 6 bases from J, the junction contained 3 bases not matched to a gene. The CDR3 loop reads CASSFAGQGAGELFF. For the CDR3, the DNA is TGTGCCAGCAGTTTCGCGGGACAGGGGGCCGGGGAGCTGTTTTTT.

A few counts support this clonotype. J is TRBJ2-7 and V is TRBV5-4, with D possibly matching TRBD1 (6 bases). Trimming stripped 1 base from V and 3 bases from J, with 8 bases between. This CDR3 has 13 amino acids. From germline, CDR1 is SGHNT and CDR2 YYREEE (reference sequence). CDR3 coding DNA: TGTGCCAGCAGCTTGATGGACAGCTACGAGCAGTACTTC. Its translation: CASSLMDSYEQYF.

The rearrangement uses TRBV20-1 and TRBJ1-3, with D possibly matching TRBD1 (5 bases). The germline gives CDR1 DFQATT, CDR2 SNEGSKA (reference sequence). This CDR3 region has 12 residues. The CDR3 loop is CRAGTGGNTIYF. The CDR3 coding sequence is TGCAGAGCCGGGACGGGTGGAAACACCATATATTTT.

This clonotype was detected many times. The chain has TRBV12-3 or TRBV12-4 and TRBJ1-2; TRBD1 matches at 10 bases. The CDR3 has 12 amino acids. Unmatched junction bases numbered 1, after V lost 6 bases and J lost 6 bases. CDR3 sequence (DNA): TGTGCCAGCAGGGGGACAGGGGATGGCTACACCTTC. This codes for CASRGTGDGYTF.

The rearrangement joins TRBV20-1 to TRBJ2-1, with 9 positions matching TRBD1. The junction had 9 bases not matched to a gene; V was cut back by 0 bases and J by 9 bases. Per the germline V gene, CDR1 is DFQATT and CDR2 is SNEGSKA (reference sequence). This CDR3 is 15 amino acids long. The CDR3 bases are TGCAGTGCTAGAGATCTACAGGGGGCGCGGCTTGAGCAGTTCTTC. This sequence encodes CSARDLQGARLEQFF.

The chain links TRBV4-3 to TRBJ2-5; weak D call: TRBD2 (5 bases). The CDR3 is 14 residues long. Trimming stripped 1 base from V and 5 bases from J, with 11 bases between. Germline V gives CDR1 LGHNA, CDR2 YSLEER. CDR3 nucleotides: TGCGCCAGCAGCCAAGTGCGGGCCTCGGAGACCCAGTACTTC. Its translation: CASSQVRASETQYF.

J is TRBJ1-1 and V is TRBV4-3; a possible D gene is TRBD1 (6 bases). The CDR3 is 17 amino acids. CDR1 is LGHNA, CDR2 YSLEER, per germline. V dropped 0 bases and J dropped 2 bases, with 16 bases sitting between them. The CDR3 sequence is CASSQESGGHDNTEAFF. The CDR3 DNA sequence: TGCGCCAGCAGCCAAGAATCGGGGGGGCACGACAACACTGAAGCTTTCTTT.

The table lists this clonotype with a few counts. J is TRBJ1-5 and V is TRBV2; D is unresolved. The CDR3 has 13 residues. V lost 5 bases and J lost 5, with 10 bases in between. Germline CDR1 and CDR2: SNHLY and FYNNEI. CDR3 DNA: TGTGCCAGCAGTTCGGCAACGGATCAGCCCCAGCATTTT. Translated: CASSSATDQPQHF.

This rearrangement joins TRBV7-9 to TRBJ2-3; possibly TRBD2 for D (6 bases). The V end was cut by 5 bases, the J end by 10 bases, with 7 bases between. Germline V gene sequence: CDR1 SEHNR, CDR2 FQNEAQ (reference sequence). The CDR3 has 10 amino acids. The CDR3 DNA is TGTGCCAGCAGCGGGGAGGCGCAGTATTTT. It codes for CASSGEAQYF.

In its sample, this clonotype was seen many times. The rearrangement links TRBV11-2 to TRBJ2-3; 8 bases match TRBD2. Germline assignment: CDR1 SGHAT and CDR2 FQNNGV. This CDR3 is 18 amino acids long. The trim removed 5 bases at V and 3 bases at J, leaving 16 bases unmatched. The chain's CDR3 is CASSQKVPGLGGTDTQYF. In DNA, the CDR3 is TGTGCCAGCAGCCAGAAAGTGCCGGGACTAGGTGGGACAGATACGCAGTATTTT.

This clonotype was detected a few times. J is TRBJ1-2 and V is TRBV12-3 or TRBV12-4, with unresolved D. V was shortened by 5 bases and J by 0 bases, with 10 bases between the two germline ends. The CDR3 loop spans 14 amino acids. CDR3 loop: CASSKTVSNYGYTF. The CDR3 DNA reads TGTGCCAGCAGTAAGACGGTATCTAACTATGGCTACACCTTC.

The J gene is TRBJ2-7, the V gene TRBV20-1; 9 positions agree with TRBD1. Germline-derived CDR1 and CDR2 are DFQATT and SNEGSKA (reference sequence). Unmatched junction bases numbered 9, after V lost 5 bases and J lost 4 bases. The CDR3 totals 14 residues. The CDR3 nucleotides read TGCAGTGCTGGACTGGGACAGGGAACATACGAGCAGTACTTC. As protein: CSAGLGQGTYEQYF.

The chain links TRBV5-1 to TRBJ2-2; TRBD1 is a possible D gene (5 bases). Germline V lookup: CDR1 SGHRS, CDR2 YFSETQ. Deletions cut 6 bases from V and 5 bases from J, with 17 bases between. CDR3 size: 15 residues. The CDR3 is CASKRAGPQTGELFF. The CDR3 DNA sequence: TGCGCCAGCAAACGAGCAGGGCCCCAGACCGGGGAGCTGTTTTTT.

There are many counts of this clonotype. The V and J genes are TRBV6-2 or TRBV6-3 and TRBJ2-2, with D perhaps matching TRBD2 (6 bases). The CDR3 has 13 residues. V gave up 5 bases and J gave up 3 bases, with 7 bases separating them. Germline CDR1 is MNHEY and CDR2 is SVGEGT. Here the CDR3 DNA reads TGTGCCAGCAGTCAGCGGGACACCGGGGAGCTGTTTTTT. This gives the protein CASSQRDTGELFF.

The chain uses TRBV9 and TRBJ1-3; D may be TRBD1 (6 bases). Deletions cut 0 bases from V and 2 bases from J, with 9 bases between. The CDR3 spans 15 residues. Per the germline V gene, CDR1 is SGDLS and CDR2 is YYNGEE. The CDR3 DNA reads as TGTGCCAGCAGCGTAGGCGGGACAACTGGAAACACCATATATTTT. This encodes CASSVGGTTGNTIYF.

This clonotype was detected many times. The chain employs TRBV7-2 and TRBJ2-7, with TRBD1 matching 7 bases. V lost 3 bases and J lost 1; bases outside the gene matches: 6. The V gene's germline CDR1 is SGHTA and CDR2 FQGNSA. The CDR3 runs to 15 residues. For the CDR3, the DNA is TGTGCCAGCAGCTTTGGGGCAGGGGGATCCTACGAGCAGTACTTC. Its protein is CASSFGAGGSYEQYF.

The chain uses TRBV9 and TRBJ1-4; D ambiguous. Deletions cut 1 base from V and 2 bases from J, with 12 bases between. This CDR3 has 16 amino acids. In germline, CDR1 is SGDLS, CDR2 YYNGEE. For the CDR3, the DNA is TGTGCCAGCAGCGTAACCTCAGGATTTACTAATGAAAAACTGTTTTTT. Translating it yields CASSVTSGFTNEKLFF.

This clonotype has a handful of counts. The chain joins TRBV6-2 or TRBV6-3 to TRBJ1-1; D gene ambiguous. V was shortened by 8 bases and J by 0 bases, with 16 bases between the two germline ends. The CDR3 totals 15 residues. CDR1 is MNHEY, CDR2 SVGEGT, per germline. The CDR3 spells CASRADGLLNTEAFF. CDR3 nucleotides: TGTGCCAGCCGAGCCGACGGACTATTGAACACTGAAGCTTTCTTT.

This clonotype was recorded many times. J is TRBJ1-1 and V is TRBV3-1; perhaps TRBD1 as D (5 bases). Trimming cost V 1 base and J 0 bases, with 6 bases left between them. This CDR3 comprises 14 residues. Germline CDR1 and CDR2: LGHDT and YNNKEL (reference sequence). The CDR3 here is CASSQVGVNTEAFF. CDR3 in DNA: TGTGCCAGCAGCCAAGTAGGGGTGAACACTGAAGCTTTCTTT.

This clonotype was observed a handful of times. The chain is built from TRBV18 and TRBJ1-1; D uncertain. This CDR3 is 16 amino acids long. V lost 3 bases to trimming and J lost 3 bases, with 17 bases between them. Germline-derived CDR1 and CDR2 are KGHSH and LQKENI. CDR3 nucleotides: TGTGCCAGCTCACCGACGCCACCGAGTTGGGACACTGAAGCTTTCTTT. Protein: CASSPTPPSWDTEAFF.